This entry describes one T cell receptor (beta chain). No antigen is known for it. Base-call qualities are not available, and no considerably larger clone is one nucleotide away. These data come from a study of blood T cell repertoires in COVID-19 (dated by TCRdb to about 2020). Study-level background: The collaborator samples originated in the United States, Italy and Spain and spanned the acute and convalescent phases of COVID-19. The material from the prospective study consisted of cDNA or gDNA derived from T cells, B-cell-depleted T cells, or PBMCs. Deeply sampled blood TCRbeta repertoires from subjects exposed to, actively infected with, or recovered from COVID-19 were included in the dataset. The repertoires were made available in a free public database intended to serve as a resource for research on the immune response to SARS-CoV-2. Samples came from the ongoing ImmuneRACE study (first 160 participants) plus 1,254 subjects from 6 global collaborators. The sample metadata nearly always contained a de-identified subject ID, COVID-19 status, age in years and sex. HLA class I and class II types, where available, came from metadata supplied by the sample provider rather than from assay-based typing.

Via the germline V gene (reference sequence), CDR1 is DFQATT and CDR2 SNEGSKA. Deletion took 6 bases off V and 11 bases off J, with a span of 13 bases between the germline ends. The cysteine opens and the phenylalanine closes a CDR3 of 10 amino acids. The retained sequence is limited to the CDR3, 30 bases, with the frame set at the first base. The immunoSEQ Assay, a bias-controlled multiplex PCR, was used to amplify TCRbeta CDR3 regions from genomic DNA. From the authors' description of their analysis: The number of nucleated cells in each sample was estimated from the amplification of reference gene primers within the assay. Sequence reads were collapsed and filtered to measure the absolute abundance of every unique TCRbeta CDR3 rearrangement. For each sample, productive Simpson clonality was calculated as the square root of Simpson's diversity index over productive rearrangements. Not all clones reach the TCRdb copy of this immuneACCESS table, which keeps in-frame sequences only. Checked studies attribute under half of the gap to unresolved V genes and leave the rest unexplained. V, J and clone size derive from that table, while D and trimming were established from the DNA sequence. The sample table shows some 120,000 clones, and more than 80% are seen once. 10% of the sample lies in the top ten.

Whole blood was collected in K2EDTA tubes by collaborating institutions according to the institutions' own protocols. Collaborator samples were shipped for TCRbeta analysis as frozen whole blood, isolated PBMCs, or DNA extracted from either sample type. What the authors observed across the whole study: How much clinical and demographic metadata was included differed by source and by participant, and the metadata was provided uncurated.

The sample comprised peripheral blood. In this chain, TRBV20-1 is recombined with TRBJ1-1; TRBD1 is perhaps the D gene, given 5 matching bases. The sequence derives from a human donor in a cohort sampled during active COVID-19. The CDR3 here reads CSARGHMAFF. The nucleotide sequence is TGCAGTGCCCGTGGACATATGGCTTTCTTT.